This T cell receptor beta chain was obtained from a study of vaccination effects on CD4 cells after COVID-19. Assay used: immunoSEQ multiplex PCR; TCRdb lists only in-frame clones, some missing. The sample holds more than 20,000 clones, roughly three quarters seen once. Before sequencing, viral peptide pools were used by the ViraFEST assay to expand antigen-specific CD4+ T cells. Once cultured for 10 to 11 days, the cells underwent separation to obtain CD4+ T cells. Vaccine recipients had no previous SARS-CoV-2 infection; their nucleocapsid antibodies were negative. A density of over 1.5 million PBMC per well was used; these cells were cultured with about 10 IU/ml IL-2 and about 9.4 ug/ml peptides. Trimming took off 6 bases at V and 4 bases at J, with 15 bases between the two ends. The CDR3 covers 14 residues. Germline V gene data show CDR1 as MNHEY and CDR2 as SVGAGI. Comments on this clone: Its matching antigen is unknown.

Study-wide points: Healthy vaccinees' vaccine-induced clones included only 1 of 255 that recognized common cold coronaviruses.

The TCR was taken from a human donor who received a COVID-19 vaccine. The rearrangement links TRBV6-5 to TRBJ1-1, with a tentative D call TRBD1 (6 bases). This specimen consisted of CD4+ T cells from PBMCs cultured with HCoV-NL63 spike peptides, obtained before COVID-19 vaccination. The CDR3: CASSLFEGGTEAFF. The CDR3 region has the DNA TGTGCCAGCAGCTTGTTCGAAGGGGGCACTGAAGCTTTCTTT.